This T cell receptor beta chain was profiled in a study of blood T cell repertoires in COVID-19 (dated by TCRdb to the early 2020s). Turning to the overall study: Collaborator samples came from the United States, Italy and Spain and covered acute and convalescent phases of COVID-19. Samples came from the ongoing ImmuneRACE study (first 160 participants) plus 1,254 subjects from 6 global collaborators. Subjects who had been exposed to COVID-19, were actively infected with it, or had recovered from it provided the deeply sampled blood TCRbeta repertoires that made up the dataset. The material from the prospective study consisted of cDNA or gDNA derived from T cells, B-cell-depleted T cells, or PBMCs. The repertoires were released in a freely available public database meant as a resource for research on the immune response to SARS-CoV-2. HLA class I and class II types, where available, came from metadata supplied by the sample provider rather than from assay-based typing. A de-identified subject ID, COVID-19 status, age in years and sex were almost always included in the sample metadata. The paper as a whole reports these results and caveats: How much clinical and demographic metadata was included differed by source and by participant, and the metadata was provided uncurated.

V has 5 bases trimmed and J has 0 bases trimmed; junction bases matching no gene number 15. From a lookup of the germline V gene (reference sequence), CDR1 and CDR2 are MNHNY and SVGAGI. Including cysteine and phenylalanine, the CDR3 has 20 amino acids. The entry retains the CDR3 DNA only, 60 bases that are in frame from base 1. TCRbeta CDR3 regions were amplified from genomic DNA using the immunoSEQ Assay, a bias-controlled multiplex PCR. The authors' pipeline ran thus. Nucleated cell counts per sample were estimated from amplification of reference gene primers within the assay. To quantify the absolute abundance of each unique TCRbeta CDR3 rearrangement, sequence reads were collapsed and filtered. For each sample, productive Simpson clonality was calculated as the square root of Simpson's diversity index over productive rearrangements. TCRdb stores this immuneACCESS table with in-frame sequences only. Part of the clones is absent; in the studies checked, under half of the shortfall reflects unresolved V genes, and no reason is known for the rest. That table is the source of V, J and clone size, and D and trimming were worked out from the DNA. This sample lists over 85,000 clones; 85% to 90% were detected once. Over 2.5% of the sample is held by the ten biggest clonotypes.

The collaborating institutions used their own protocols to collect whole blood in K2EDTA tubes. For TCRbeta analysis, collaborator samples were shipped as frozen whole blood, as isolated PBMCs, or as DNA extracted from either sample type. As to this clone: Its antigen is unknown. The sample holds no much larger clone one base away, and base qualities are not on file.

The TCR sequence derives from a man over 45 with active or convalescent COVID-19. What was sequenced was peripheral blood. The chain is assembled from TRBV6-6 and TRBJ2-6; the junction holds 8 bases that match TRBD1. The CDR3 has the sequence CASSRTSTGGQHSGANVLTF. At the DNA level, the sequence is TGTGCCAGCAGTCGTACTTCAACAGGGGGTCAACACTCTGGGGCCAACGTCCTGACTTTC.